This entry lists 18 T cell receptor beta chains sequenced from one sample in a study of CD8 T cells in ankylosing spondylitis. Points from the study as a whole: Several highly homologous variants made up a TCR beta motif, and this motif appeared characteristic of ankylosing spondylitis blood.

No antigens are known for them. TCRdb fed the 5' RACE reads into MiXCR, producing one record per CDR3 protein. The data show hundreds of thousands of distinct CDR3 sequences, 12% seen once. Sequencing used blood, either unsorted or a sorted T cell fraction (not recorded which). These receptors all stem from a male donor with ankylosing spondylitis.

This clonotype was found a few times. The chain uses TRBV29-1 and TRBJ2-2; no clear D. CDR1 SQVTM and CDR2 ANQGSEA come from the germline V gene. The CDR3 is made up of 12 amino acids. Trimming removed 1 base at V and 6 bases at J, with 6 bases between. The CDR3 protein is CSVEGRPGELFF. CDR3 nucleotide sequence: TGCAGCGTTGAAGGGCGTCCCGGGGAGCTGTTTTTT.

The chain links TRBV7-9 to TRBJ2-1, with 8 bases aligning to TRBD1. This CDR3 has 16 amino acids. CDR1 is SEHNR, CDR2 FQNEAQ, per germline (reference sequence). J gave up 10 bases and V 4 bases, and 15 bases lay outside the gene matches. The CDR3 loop reads CASSSIRIRGLGEQFF. The CDR3 DNA is TGTGCCAGCAGCTCGATTAGAATCAGGGGGCTTGGAGAGCAGTTCTTC.

V usage is TRBV5-1 and J usage is TRBJ2-7; no clear D. The CDR3 contains 10 residues. In germline, CDR1 is SGHRS, CDR2 YFSETQ. V lost 2 bases and J lost 6, with 3 bases in between. CDR3 sequence (DNA): TGCGCCAGCAGCTTTGGCGAGCAGTACTTC. Protein sequence: CASSFGEQYF.

The rearrangement uses TRBV18 and TRBJ1-2; TRBD1 matches 9 bases. The V segment lost 4 bases and the J segment 7 bases; nucleotides outside the gene matches: 1. Germline V CDR1 and CDR2: KGHSH, LQKENI. The CDR3 length is 12 residues. DNA for the CDR3: TGTGCCAGCTCACGGGACAGGGCTGGCTACACCTTC. This gives the protein CASSRDRAGYTF.

This clonotype was seen only a few times. The chain has TRBV4-2 and TRBJ2-7; D is tentatively TRBD1 or TRBD2 (5 bases each). Germline V gene data show CDR1 as LGHNA and CDR2 as YNFKEQ. The CDR3 totals 15 residues. Deletions cut 4 bases from V and 2 bases from J, with 15 bases between. The CDR3: CASSPPGTETYEQYF. CDR3 DNA sequence: TGTGCCAGCAGCCCTCCCGGGACGGAGACCTACGAGCAGTACTTC.

This chain links TRBV20-1 with TRBJ1-3; D remains unclear. V gave up 5 bases and J gave up 0 bases, with 11 bases separating them. CDR1 is DFQATT and CDR2 is SNEGSKA in the germline V gene (reference sequence). This CDR3 is built from 14 residues. The CDR3 region has the DNA TGCAGTGCTCCGACACCTTACTCTGGAAACACCATATATTTT. It translates to CSAPTPYSGNTIYF.

Turning to this clonotype: An end of the junction does not agree with germline; a read error may underlie this. V is TRBV12-3 or TRBV12-4 and J is TRBJ1-1, with D perhaps TRBD1 (5 bases). The length of the CDR3 is 13 residues. The CDR3 bases are TGTTCCAGCAGGTGGACGTCAGGGACTGAAGCTTTCTTT. This encodes CSSRWTSGTEAFF.

This clonotype was observed a handful of times. The V gene is TRBV6-1, the J gene TRBJ2-6; 8 bases align to TRBD1. The V and J ends lost 6 bases and 0 bases, in that order; junction bases with no gene match: 10. This CDR3 spans 18 amino acids. Germline CDR1 MNHNS, CDR2 SASEGT. CDR3 protein: CASSATGTGFSGANVLTF. The CDR3 DNA follows: TGTGCCAGCAGCGCGACCGGGACAGGATTCTCTGGGGCCAACGTCCTGACTTTC.

The V and J genes are TRBV20-1 and TRBJ2-7; 7 nucleotides agree with TRBD1. The germline V gene has CDR1 DFQATT and CDR2 SNEGSKA (reference sequence). The CDR3 runs to 13 residues. V gave up 6 bases and J gave up 4 bases; unmatched junction bases: 9. The CDR3 DNA is TGCAGTGCAACAGACAGGGTTTTATACGAGCAGTACTTC. Translating gives CSATDRVLYEQYF.

The chain combines TRBV24-1 with TRBJ2-1, with D possibly TRBD1 on 6 matching bases. This CDR3 contains 15 residues. Trimming removed 5 bases from V and 1 base from J, with 11 bases in between. Germline V gene sequence: CDR1 KGHDR, CDR2 SFDVKD. CDR3 DNA: TGTGCCACCAGTGCAACAGGGTTATCCTACAATGAGCAGTTCTTC. It is translated as CATSATGLSYNEQFF.

A few counts support this clonotype. The V gene is TRBV7-9, the J gene TRBJ1-1; possible D gene TRBD1, 5 bases. This CDR3 has 14 residues. Germline lookup yields CDR1 SEHNR and CDR2 FQNEAQ (reference sequence). Trimming removed 4 bases from V and 3 bases from J, with 12 bases in between. The CDR3 DNA reads as TGTGCCAGCAGCTCGACAGCGAGATACACTGAAGCTTTCTTT. Amino acid sequence: CASSSTARYTEAFF.

This clonotype occurred a few times. This chain joins TRBV7-2 and TRBJ2-1; 9 nucleotides agree with TRBD1. Losses at the gene ends were 3 bases for V and 3 bases for J; bases not matched to a gene: 3. The germline V gene encodes CDR1 SGHTA and CDR2 FQGNSA. The CDR3 spans 15 residues. The CDR3 coding sequence is TGTGCCAGCAGCTTCCGACAGGGGGGCTACAATGAGCAGTTCTTC. Translating it yields CASSFRQGGYNEQFF. Variable domain in full (rest from reference TRBV7-2 and TRBJ2-1): GAGVSQSPSNKVTEKGKDVELRCDPISGHTALYWYRQSLGQGLEFLIYFQGNSAPDKSGLPSDRFSAERTGGSVSTLTIQRTQQEDSAVYLCASSFRQGGYNEQFFGPGTRLTVL.

The chain couples TRBV28 to TRBJ2-7; D gene uncertain. V gave up 3 bases and J gave up 8 bases, with 11 bases separating them. The CDR3 is 12 amino acids. Germline CDR1 reads MDHEN; CDR2 reads SYDVKM. CDR3 sequence (DNA): TGTGCCAGCAGTTTCACCAGGAGACAGCAGTACTTC. It translates to CASSFTRRQQYF.

J is TRBJ2-5 and V is TRBV5-6, with D possibly matching TRBD2 (5 bases). V lost 6 bases and J 4 bases, leaving 16 bases between the germline ends. CDR3 length: 14 residues. In germline, CDR1 is SGHDT, CDR2 YYEEEE. CDR3 sequence: CASTARGRGETQYF. In DNA form, the CDR3 reads TGTGCCAGCACCGCCCGAGGGCGCGGAGAGACCCAGTACTTC. Using reference TRBV5-6 and TRBJ2-5 for the parts outside the CDR3, the full variable domain is DAGVTQSPTHLIKTRGQQVTLRCSPKSGHDTVSWYQQALGQGPQFIFQYYEEEERQRGNFPDRFSGHQFPNYSSELNVNALLLGDSALYLCASTARGRGETQYFGPGTRLLVL.

The J gene is TRBJ1-2, the V gene TRBV10-3; tentative D call: TRBD1 (5 bases). CDR1 is ENHRY and CDR2 is SYGVKD in the germline V gene. The CDR3 sequence is 15 residues long. Trimming shortened V by 1 base and J by 3 bases, and 12 bases separated the two germline ends. The CDR3 nucleotides are TGTGCCATCAGTGAGTTCCGGGACGCCGACTATGGCTACACCTTC. Protein: CAISEFRDADYGYTF.

In its sample, this clonotype was seen many times. The rearrangement links TRBV10-3 to TRBJ2-5; 9 positions agree with TRBD2. The CDR3 contains 15 residues. With 3 bases clipped from V and 3 bases from J, the junction kept 5 bases outside the gene matches. Germline CDR1 and CDR2: ENHRY and SYGVKD. The CDR3, as DNA: TGTGCCATCAGTGATTTTAGCGGGAGTAAAGAGACCCAGTACTTC. Protein: CAISDFSGSKETQYF.

In its sample, this clonotype was seen a few times. The V gene is TRBV20-1, the J gene TRBJ2-1; 12 bases map to TRBD2. Germline V gene data show CDR1 as DFQATT and CDR2 as SNEGSKA (reference sequence). V dropped 7 bases and J dropped 7; count of bases not matched to a gene: 5. This CDR3 is 13 amino acids long. CDR3 sequence: CSGLAGVWNEQFF. Here the CDR3 DNA reads TGCAGTGGACTAGCGGGAGTGTGGAATGAGCAGTTCTTC.

The table lists this clonotype with a few counts. The genes are TRBV20-1 and TRBJ2-7; possible D gene TRBD1, 6 bases. CDR3 length: 12 amino acids. Trimming cost V 3 bases and J 5 bases, with 11 bases left between them. The V gene's germline CDR1 is DFQATT and CDR2 SNEGSKA (reference sequence). CDR3 nucleotides: TGCAGTGCTAGCCTGGGGGCGGACGAGCAGTACTTC. It yields the protein CSASLGADEQYF.